These T cell receptor beta chains were read from a single sample in a study of shared clonotypes between healthy human individuals. Repertoires were generated with immunoSEQ multiplex PCR, while TCRdb's copy carries only in-frame clones and drops some. The sample shows about 1,500,000 clones, roughly 96% of them seen only once. The sample taken for sequencing was naive CD4+ T cells sorted from blood. These receptor sequences come from a young man in good health. The CDR3 runs from the conserved cysteine through the conserved F or W. A D gene is named only where the DNA matches it firmly. Only part of the rows carry a size: once, few, many, or a class if the clone is expanded.

V gene: TRBV28; D gene: TRBD1; J gene: TRBJ2-7; clone size: -; CDR3 protein: CASAGGFSYEQYF; CDR3 DNA: TGTGCCAGCGCAGGGGGCTTCTCCTACGAGCAGTACTTC
V gene: TRBV5-4; D gene: -; J gene: TRBJ1-1; clone size: -; CDR3 protein: CASRSAREAFF; CDR3 DNA: TGTGCCAGCAGGTCCGCCAGGGAAGCTTTCTTT
V gene: TRBV18; D gene: -; J gene: TRBJ1-1; clone size: -; CDR3 protein: CASSPPLSGDTEAFF; CDR3 DNA: TGTGCCAGCTCACCACCGTTGAGTGGGGACACTGAAGCTTTCTTT
V gene: TRBV5-1; D gene: -; J gene: TRBJ2-1; clone size: once; CDR3 protein: CASSLGGHEQFF; CDR3 DNA: TGCGCCAGCAGCTTGGGAGGGCATGAGCAGTTCTTC
V gene: TRBV6-1; D gene: -; J gene: TRBJ2-1; clone size: -; CDR3 protein: CASTGTPMGNEQFF; CDR3 DNA: TGTGCCAGCACCGGGACTCCTATGGGCAATGAGCAGTTCTTC
V gene: TRBV7-6; D gene: -; J gene: TRBJ1-5; clone size: -; CDR3 protein: CASSSDTNQPQHF; CDR3 DNA: TGTGCCAGCAGCTCCGACACCAATCAGCCCCAGCATTTT
V gene: TRBV18; D gene: -; J gene: TRBJ2-1; clone size: -; CDR3 protein: CASSPRDSYNEQFF; CDR3 DNA: TGTGCCAGCTCACCCCGGGACTCCTACAATGAGCAGTTCTTC
V gene: TRBV5-6; D gene: -; J gene: TRBJ1-2; clone size: -; CDR3 protein: CASSLDLSYGYTF; CDR3 DNA: TGTGCCAGCAGCTTAGATCTATCCTATGGCTACACCTTC
V gene: TRBV5-5; D gene: -; J gene: TRBJ1-3; clone size: -; CDR3 protein: CASSFLTGYGTLSGNTIYF; CDR3 DNA: TGTGCCAGCAGCTTCCTCACAGGGTACGGTACCCTCTCTGGAAACACCATATATTTT
V gene: TRBV7-9; D gene: -; J gene: TRBJ2-7; clone size: -; CDR3 protein: CASSLGRDRYEQYF; CDR3 DNA: TGTGCCAGCAGCTTAGGCCGGGACCGTTACGAGCAGTACTTC
V gene: TRBV11-2; D gene: TRBD2; J gene: TRBJ2-1; clone size: -; CDR3 protein: CASSPSLAGDNEQFF; CDR3 DNA: TGTGCCAGCTCCCCTTCCCTAGCGGGAGACAATGAGCAGTTCTTC